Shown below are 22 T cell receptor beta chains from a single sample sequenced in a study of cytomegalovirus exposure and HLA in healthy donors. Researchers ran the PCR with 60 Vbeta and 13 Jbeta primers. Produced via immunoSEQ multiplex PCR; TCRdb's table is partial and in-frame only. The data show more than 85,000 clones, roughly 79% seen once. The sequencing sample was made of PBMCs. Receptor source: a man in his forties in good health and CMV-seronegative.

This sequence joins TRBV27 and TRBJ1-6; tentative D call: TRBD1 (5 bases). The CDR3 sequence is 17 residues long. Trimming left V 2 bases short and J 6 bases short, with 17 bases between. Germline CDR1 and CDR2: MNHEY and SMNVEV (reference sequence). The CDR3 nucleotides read TGTGCCAGCAGTTTACACGGGGGTCCCGGAGGTAATTCACCCCTCCACTTT. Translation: CASSLHGGPGGNSPLHF.

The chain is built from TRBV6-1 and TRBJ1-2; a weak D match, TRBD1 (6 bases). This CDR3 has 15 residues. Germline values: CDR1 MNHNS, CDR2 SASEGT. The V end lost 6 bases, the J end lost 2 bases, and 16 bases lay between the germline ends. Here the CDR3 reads CASSHKTGVNYGYTF. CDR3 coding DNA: TGTGCCAGCAGCCACAAGACAGGAGTAAACTATGGCTACACCTTC.

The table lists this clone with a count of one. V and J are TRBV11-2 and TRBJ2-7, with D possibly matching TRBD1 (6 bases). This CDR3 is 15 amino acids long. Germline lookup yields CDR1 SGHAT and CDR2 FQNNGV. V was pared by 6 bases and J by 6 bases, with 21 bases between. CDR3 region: CASRPTTGWLVEQYF. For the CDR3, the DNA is TGTGCCAGCAGACCTACTACAGGGTGGCTGGTCGAGCAGTACTTC.

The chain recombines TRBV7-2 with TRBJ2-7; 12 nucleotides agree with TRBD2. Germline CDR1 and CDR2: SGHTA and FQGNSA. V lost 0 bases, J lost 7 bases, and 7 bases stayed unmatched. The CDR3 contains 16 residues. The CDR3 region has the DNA TGTGCCAGCAGCTTAGCCCGGACTAGCGGGACGCTGGAGCAGTACTTC. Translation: CASSLARTSGTLEQYF. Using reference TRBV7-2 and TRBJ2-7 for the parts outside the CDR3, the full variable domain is GAGVSQSPSNKVTEKGKDVELRCDPISGHTALYWYRQSLGQGLEFLIYFQGNSAPDKSGLPSDRFSAERTGGSVSTLTIQRTQQEDSAVYLCASSLARTSGTLEQYFGPGTRLTVT.

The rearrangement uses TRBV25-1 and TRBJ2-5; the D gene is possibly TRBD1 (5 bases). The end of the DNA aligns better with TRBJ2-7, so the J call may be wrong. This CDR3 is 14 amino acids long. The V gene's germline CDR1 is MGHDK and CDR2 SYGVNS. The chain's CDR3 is CASSERGNSYEQYF. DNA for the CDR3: TGTGCCAGCAGTGAAAGGGGCAACTCCTACGAGCAGTACTTC.

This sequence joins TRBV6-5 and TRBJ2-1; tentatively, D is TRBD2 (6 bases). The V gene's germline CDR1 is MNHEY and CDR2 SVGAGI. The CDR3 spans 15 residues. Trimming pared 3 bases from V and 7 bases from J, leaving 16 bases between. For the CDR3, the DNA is TGTGCCAGCAGTTATTCGAGACTAGGAACGAATGAGCAGTTCTTC. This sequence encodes CASSYSRLGTNEQFF.

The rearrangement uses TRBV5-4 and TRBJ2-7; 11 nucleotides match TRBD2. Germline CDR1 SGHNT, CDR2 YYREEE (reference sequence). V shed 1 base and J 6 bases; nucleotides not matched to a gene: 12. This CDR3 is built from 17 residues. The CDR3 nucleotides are TGTGCCAGCAGCTTGTTCGGGGTTAGCGGGGGGGCAGGCGAGCAGTACTTC. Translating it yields CASSLFGVSGGAGEQYF. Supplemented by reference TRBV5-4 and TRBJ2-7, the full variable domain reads ETGVTQSPTHLIKTRGQQVTLRCSSQSGHNTVSWYQQALGQGPQFIFQYYREEENGRGNFPPRFSGLQFPNYSSELNVNALELDDSALYLCASSLFGVSGGAGEQYFGPGTRLTVT.

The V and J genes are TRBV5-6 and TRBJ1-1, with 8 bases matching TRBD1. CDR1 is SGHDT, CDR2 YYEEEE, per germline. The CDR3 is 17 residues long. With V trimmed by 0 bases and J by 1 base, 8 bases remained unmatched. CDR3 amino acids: CASSLGQGATRNTEAFF. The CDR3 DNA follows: TGTGCCAGCAGCTTGGGGCAGGGGGCGACCAGGAACACTGAAGCTTTCTTT.

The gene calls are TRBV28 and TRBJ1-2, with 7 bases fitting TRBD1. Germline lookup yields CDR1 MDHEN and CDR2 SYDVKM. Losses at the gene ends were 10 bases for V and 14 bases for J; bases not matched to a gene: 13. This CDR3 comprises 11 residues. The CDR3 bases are TGTGCCACCCGACAGGGCCGGATTATTACCTTC. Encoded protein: CATRQGRIITF.

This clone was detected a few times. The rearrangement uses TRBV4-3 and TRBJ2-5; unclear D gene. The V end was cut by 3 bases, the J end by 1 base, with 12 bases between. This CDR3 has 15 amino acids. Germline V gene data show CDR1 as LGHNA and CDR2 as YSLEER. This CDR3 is CASSHRLLPQETQYF. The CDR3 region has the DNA TGCGCCAGCAGCCACAGACTCCTACCCCAAGAGACCCAGTACTTC.

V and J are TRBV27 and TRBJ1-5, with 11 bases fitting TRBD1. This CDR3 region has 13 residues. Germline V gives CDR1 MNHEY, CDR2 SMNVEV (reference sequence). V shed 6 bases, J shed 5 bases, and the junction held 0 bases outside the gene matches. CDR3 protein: CASRGQGDQPQHF. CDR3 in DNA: TGTGCCAGCAGGGGACAGGGGGATCAGCCCCAGCATTTT.

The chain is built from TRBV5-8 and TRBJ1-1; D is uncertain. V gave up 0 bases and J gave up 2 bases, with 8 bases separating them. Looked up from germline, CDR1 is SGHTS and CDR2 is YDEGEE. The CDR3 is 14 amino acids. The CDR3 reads CASSLVSRNTEAFF. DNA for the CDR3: TGTGCCAGCAGCTTGGTCTCCCGTAACACTGAAGCTTTCTTT.

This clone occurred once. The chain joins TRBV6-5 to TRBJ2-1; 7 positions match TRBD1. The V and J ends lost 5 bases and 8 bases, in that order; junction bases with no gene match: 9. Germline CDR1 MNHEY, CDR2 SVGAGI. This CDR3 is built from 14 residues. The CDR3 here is CASSRNRGGDEQFF. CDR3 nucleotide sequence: TGTGCCAGCAGTCGGAACAGGGGTGGCGATGAGCAGTTCTTC.

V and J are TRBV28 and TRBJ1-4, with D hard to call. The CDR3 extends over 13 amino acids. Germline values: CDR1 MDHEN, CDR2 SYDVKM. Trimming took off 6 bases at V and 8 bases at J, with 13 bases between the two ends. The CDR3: CASSHSLGEKLFF. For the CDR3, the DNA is TGTGCCAGCAGCCACTCTCTCGGGGAAAAACTGTTTTTT.

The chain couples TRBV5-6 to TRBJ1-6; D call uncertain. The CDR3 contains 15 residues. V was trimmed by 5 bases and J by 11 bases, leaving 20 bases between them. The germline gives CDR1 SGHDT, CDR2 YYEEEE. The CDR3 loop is CASSTAEEGLAPLHF. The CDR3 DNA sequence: TGTGCCAGCAGTACGGCTGAGGAGGGCTTGGCACCCCTCCACTTT.

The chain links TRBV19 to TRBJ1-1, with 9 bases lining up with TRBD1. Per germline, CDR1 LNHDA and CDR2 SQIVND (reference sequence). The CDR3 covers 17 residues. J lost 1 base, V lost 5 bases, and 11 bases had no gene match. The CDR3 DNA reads TGTGCCAGTAGTTACTTACCGGGACAGGGTAAGAACACTGAAGCTTTCTTT. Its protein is CASSYLPGQGKNTEAFF.

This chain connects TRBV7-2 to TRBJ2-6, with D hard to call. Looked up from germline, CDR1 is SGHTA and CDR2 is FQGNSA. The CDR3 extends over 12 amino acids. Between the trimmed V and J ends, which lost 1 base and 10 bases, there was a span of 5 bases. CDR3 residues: CASSLGLNVLTF. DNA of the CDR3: TGTGCCAGCAGCTTAGGTCTAAACGTCCTGACTTTC.

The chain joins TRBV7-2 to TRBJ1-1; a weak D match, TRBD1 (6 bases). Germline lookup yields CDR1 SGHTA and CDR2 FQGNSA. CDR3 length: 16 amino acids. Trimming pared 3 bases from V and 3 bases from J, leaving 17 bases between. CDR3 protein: CASSFTPGAHDTEAFF. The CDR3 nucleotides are TGTGCCAGCAGCTTTACTCCAGGGGCGCACGACACTGAAGCTTTCTTT. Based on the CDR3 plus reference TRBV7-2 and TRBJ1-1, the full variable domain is GAGVSQSPSNKVTEKGKDVELRCDPISGHTALYWYRQSLGQGLEFLIYFQGNSAPDKSGLPSDRFSAERTGGSVSTLTIQRTQQEDSAVYLCASSFTPGAHDTEAFFGQGTRLTVV.

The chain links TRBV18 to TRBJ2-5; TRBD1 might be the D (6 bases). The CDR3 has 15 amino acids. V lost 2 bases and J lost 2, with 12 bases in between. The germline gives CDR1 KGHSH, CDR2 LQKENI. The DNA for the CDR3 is TGTGCCAGCTCACCATTAGGGGGACAACAAGAGACCCAGTACTTC. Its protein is CASSPLGGQQETQYF.

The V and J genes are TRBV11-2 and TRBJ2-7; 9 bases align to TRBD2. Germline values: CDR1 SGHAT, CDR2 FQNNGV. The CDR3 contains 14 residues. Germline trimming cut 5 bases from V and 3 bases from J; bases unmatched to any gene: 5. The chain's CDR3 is CASSQAGGSYEQYF. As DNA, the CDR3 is TGTGCCAGCAGCCAAGCGGGGGGAAGCTACGAGCAGTACTTC.

The CDR3 DNA follows: TGTGCCAGCAGTCCTCACAGGGAAACCTACGAGCAGTACTTC. Translated: CASSPHRETYEQYF. The chain uses TRBV27 and TRBJ2-7; the D gene is possibly TRBD1 (6 bases). V lost 5 bases to trimming and J lost 2 bases, with 13 bases between them. CDR1 and CDR2 from the germline V gene are MNHEY and SMNVEV (reference sequence). This CDR3 contains 14 residues.

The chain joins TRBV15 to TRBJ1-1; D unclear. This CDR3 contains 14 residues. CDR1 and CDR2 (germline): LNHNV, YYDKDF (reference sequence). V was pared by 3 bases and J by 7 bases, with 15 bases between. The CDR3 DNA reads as TGTGCCACCAGCAGCCTATCCCCTTACCTTGAAGCTTTCTTT. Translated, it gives CATSSLSPYLEAFF.